The 28 T cell receptor beta chains presented below share a single source sample, sequenced in a study of CD8+CD57+ T cells in acquired aplastic anemia. Profiles of TCR beta VDJ and CDR3 were generated from a genomic DNA template. Each CDR3 protein is one row after TCRdb ran MiXCR on the reads. The table lists around 400,000 distinct CDR3 sequences, about 70% of them singletons. The sample consisted of sorted CD4+, CD8+, or CD8+CD57+ T cells (not recorded which) from PBMCs. Receptors were obtained from a human donor in good health, serving as a control.

This clonotype came up many times. V and J are TRBV30 and TRBJ1-5; no clear D. Trimming took 2 bases from V and 0 from J, leaving 2 bases between them. This CDR3 spans 12 amino acids. Germline CDR1 GTSNPN, CDR2 SVGIG (reference sequence). The CDR3 loop is CAWSYSNQPQHF. DNA for the CDR3: TGTGCCTGGAGTTATAGCAATCAGCCCCAGCATTTT. The full variable domain, with the rest looked up from reference TRBV30 and TRBJ1-5, is SQTIHQWPATLVQPVGSPLSLECTVEGTSNPNLYWYRQAAGRGLQLLFYSVGIGQISSEVPQNLSASRPQDRQFILSSKKLLLSDSGFYLCAWSYSNQPQHFGDGTRLSIL.

Regarding this clonotype: At one end the junction does not follow the germline gene, possibly because of a read error. This chain connects TRBV7-3 to TRBJ2-5; D uncertain. This CDR3 has 13 amino acids. Germline CDR1 SGHTA, CDR2 FQGTGA. CDR3 loop: CASSLNSSNEEFF. The CDR3 nucleotides read TGTGCCAGCAGCCTAAATAGTTCCAATGAGGAGTTCTTC.

Comment on this clonotype: The CDR3 does not close with the conserved phenylalanine or tryptophan, likely indicating a read error. The DNA is omitted, as the CDR3 cannot be located on it reliably, and the CDR3 follows TCRdb's listing. V is TRBV2 and J is TRBJ2-2. From germline, CDR1 is SNHLY and CDR2 FYNNEI. The CDR3 length is 15 residues, termini included. This chain's CDR3 is CASKAIRSNYGETFC.

In the case of this clonotype: One end of the junction varies from germline; a read error may be responsible. This chain uses TRBV10-3 with TRBJ2-1; 11 nucleotides match TRBD1. The CDR3 is made up of 15 amino acids. The germline V gene encodes CDR1 ENHRY and CDR2 SYGVKD. CDR3: CAPGNRDRGFNEQSF. Written as DNA, the CDR3 is TGTGCCCCGGGAAACCGGGACAGGGGGTTTAATGAGCAGTCCTTC.

This clonotype was detected ten times or more. V gene TRBV6-5 combines with J gene TRBJ1-2; D not resolved. The CDR3 contains 12 residues. Germline CDR1 reads MNHEY; CDR2 reads SVGAGI. Trimming shortened V by 6 bases and J by 8 bases, and 13 bases separated the two germline ends. The DNA of the CDR3 is TGTGCCAGCAGATTGGGGAACGCCGGCTACACCTTC. It yields the protein CASRLGNAGYTF.

As for this clonotype: With a much larger clone just one base away, this may be a read error. This chain connects TRBV20-1 to TRBJ2-1, with 7 bases matching TRBD2. The CDR3 covers 16 residues. In germline, CDR1 is DFQATT, CDR2 SNEGSKA (reference sequence). V was clipped by 5 bases and J by 5 bases; unmatched bases: 15. CDR3 sequence: CSAEDGGRRIDNEQFF. Here the CDR3 DNA reads TGCAGTGCTGAAGACGGGGGGAGACGGATTGACAATGAGCAGTTCTTC.

This chain connects TRBV6-5 to TRBJ1-4; D is ambiguous. Trimming cost V 4 bases and J 6 bases, with 15 bases left between them. The germline gives CDR1 MNHEY, CDR2 SVGAGI. CDR3 size: 15 residues. The CDR3 sequence: CASSFLGQEHEKLFF. The CDR3 nucleotides are TGTGCCAGCAGTTTCCTAGGGCAGGAGCATGAAAAACTGTTTTTT.

This clonotype was seen ten or more times. This CDR3 is CASSFTLGLAGDQETQYF. Written as DNA, the CDR3 is TGCGCCAGCAGCTTCACACTGGGACTAGCGGGGGACCAAGAGACCCAGTACTTC. This chain joins TRBV5-1 and TRBJ2-5, with 14 nucleotides matching TRBD2. Germline CDR1 reads SGHRS; CDR2 reads YFSETQ. This CDR3 has 18 amino acids. J gave up 0 bases and V 2 bases, and 6 bases lay outside the gene matches.

J is TRBJ1-2 and V is TRBV5-6; no clear D gene. Germline V CDR1 and CDR2: SGHDT, YYEEEE. Trimming removed 2 bases from V and 9 bases from J, with 8 bases in between. This CDR3 region has 11 residues. The CDR3 region is CASSFLDSYTF. The CDR3 region has the DNA TGTGCCAGCAGCTTTTTAGACAGCTACACCTTC.

This sequence joins TRBV20-1 and TRBJ1-5; a weak D match, TRBD1 (6 bases). The V gene's germline CDR1 is DFQATT and CDR2 SNEGSKA (reference sequence). V lost 3 bases, J lost 4 bases, and 10 bases lay in between. CDR3 length: 13 amino acids. The chain's CDR3 is CSASRQVNQPQHF. The CDR3, as DNA: TGCAGTGCTAGCAGACAGGTTAATCAGCCCCAGCATTTT.

The rearrangement links TRBV12-3 or TRBV12-4 to TRBJ2-7; D gene ambiguous. Trimming shortened V by 7 bases and J by 0 bases, and 10 bases separated the two germline ends. CDR3 size: 13 residues. CDR3 in DNA: TGTGCCAGCACCCACGGGCACTCCTACGAGCAGTACTTC. Residues: CASTHGHSYEQYF.

Concerning this clonotype itself: One end of the junction does not line up with germline, which may come from a read error. CDR3 nucleotides: TGTGCCATCAGTGAGTACAGGGGTAACGCTAAGCACTTC. This encodes CAISEYRGNAKHF. This chain uses TRBV10-3 with TRBJ1-2; 7 nucleotides agree with TRBD1. This CDR3 is 13 amino acids long. CDR1 and CDR2 (germline): ENHRY, SYGVKD.

This chain uses TRBV11-2 with TRBJ2-6; D uncertain. Trimming shortened V by 1 base and J by 3 bases, and 10 bases separated the two germline ends. The CDR3 length is 16 residues. CDR1 and CDR2 from the germline V gene are SGHAT and FQNNGV. DNA for the CDR3: TGTGCCAGCAGCTTAGTTGGTAGAAGTGGGGCCAACGTCCTGACTTTC. Its translation is CASSLVGRSGANVLTF.

This clonotype was detected many times. J is TRBJ2-7 and V is TRBV10-3; no definite D call. Trimming left V 2 bases short and J 5 bases short, with 7 bases between. The CDR3 length is 12 residues. Germline V gene sequence: CDR1 ENHRY, CDR2 SYGVKD. Here the CDR3 reads CAISELEDEQYF. CDR3 sequence (DNA): TGTGCCATCAGTGAGCTCGAGGACGAGCAGTACTTC.

The chain links TRBV14 to TRBJ2-6; D is unresolved. Trimming shortened V by 4 bases and J by 14 bases, and 24 bases separated the two germline ends. This CDR3 is built from 16 residues. In germline, CDR1 is SGHDN, CDR2 FVKESK. CDR3 loop: CASSLDRPPQETLLTF. CDR3 DNA: TGTGCCAGCAGCCTCGACCGGCCCCCCCAAGAGACCCTCCTGACTTTC.

Turning to this clonotype: The junction departs from the called germline gene at one end, perhaps through a read error. CDR3 protein: CASSLGDRGDPRF. The CDR3 region has the DNA TGTGCCAGCAGCCTCGGGGACAGGGGGGACCCCCGCTTT. This sequence joins TRBV7-9 and TRBJ1-1, with TRBD1 identical over 11 bases. CDR3 length: 13 amino acids. Germline CDR1 SEHNR, CDR2 FQNEAQ (reference sequence).

The chain carries TRBV5-4 and TRBJ1-6; possible D gene TRBD1, 6 bases. Trimming shortened V by 3 bases and J by 9 bases, and 16 bases separated the two germline ends. There are 15 residues in the CDR3. Germline V gives CDR1 SGHNT, CDR2 YYREEE (reference sequence). The DNA of the CDR3 is TGTGCCAGCAGCTCGGGGGCACTTCAAGGTTCACCCCTCCACTTT. Protein sequence: CASSSGALQGSPLHF.

This chain connects TRBV6-5 to TRBJ2-7, with a tentative D call TRBD1 (5 bases). CDR1 is MNHEY, CDR2 SVGAGI, per germline. Trimming removed 6 bases at V and 1 base at J, with 13 bases between. CDR3 size: 14 residues. CDR3 protein: CASRQDGTSYEQYF. In nucleotides, the CDR3 is TGTGCCAGCAGACAGGACGGTACATCCTACGAGCAGTACTTC.

Comments on this clonotype: An end of the junction differs from the germline gene, which may be a read error. The V call is TRBV2, the J call TRBJ1-2; D gene ambiguous. The CDR3 has 17 amino acids. Germline values: CDR1 SNHLY, CDR2 FYNNEI. CDR3 region: CASRDSGLLRTSDVYSF. The DNA for the CDR3 is TGTGCCAGCAGAGATTCAGGACTGCTTAGAACATCCGATGTCTACAGCTTC.

Points on this clonotype: The CDR3 ends on some other residue instead of the conserved phenylalanine or tryptophan, so this is likely a read error. The DNA is left out, because the CDR3 cannot be placed on it with certainty; the CDR3 is given as TCRdb lists it. V usage is TRBV2 and J usage is TRBJ1-5; the table's TRBD1 call for D was not verified on the DNA. The CDR3 is 16 residues long, counting both termini. Germline CDR1 and CDR2: SNHLY and FYNNEI. CDR3 residues: CASSLDRGGQEPQYFG.

This clonotype appeared a single time. One end of the junction varies from germline; a read error may be responsible. V gene TRBV19 combines with J gene TRBJ2-5; weak D call: TRBD2 (6 bases). This CDR3 contains 15 residues. In germline, CDR1 is LNHDA, CDR2 SQIVND (reference sequence). CDR3 sequence reads: CASSIEPGRRSPLYF. The CDR3 DNA reads as TGTGCCAGTAGTATAGAACCGGGGAGGCGCTCGCCCCTGTACTTT.

For this clonotype: At one boundary the junction diverges from the germline segment, which might be a read error. V is TRBV19 and J is TRBJ1-5; tentative D call: TRBD1 (6 bases). The CDR3 sequence is 13 residues long. Germline V gives CDR1 LNHDA, CDR2 SQIVND (reference sequence). CDR3 region: CASSGAGAKPQLF. The DNA of the CDR3 is TGTGCCAGCAGCGGAGCGGGGGCTAAGCCCCAGCTCTTT.

This clonotype was seen more than once but under ten times. Sequence at one end of the junction differs from germline and may be a read error. The J gene is TRBJ2-7, the V gene TRBV7-2, with D perhaps given as TRBD1 or TRBD2 (6 bases each). The V gene's germline CDR1 is SGHTA and CDR2 FQGNSA. The CDR3 loop spans 14 amino acids. CDR3 region: CASSKGGSGANVLF. CDR3 in DNA: TGTGCCAGCAGCAAGGGGGGCTCAGGGGCCAACGTGCTGTTC.

As regards this clonotype: An end of the junction does not agree with germline; a read error may underlie this. The V gene is TRBV24-1, the J gene TRBJ1-1; no definite D call. The CDR3 consists of 14 residues. The V gene's germline CDR1 is KGHDR and CDR2 SFDVKD. The CDR3 nucleotides are TGTGCCAGCAGTTCGGCAAGTAACTATGGCTACGCCTTCTTT. Amino acid sequence: CASSSASNYGYAFF.

This clonotype came up once. The chain carries TRBV29-1 and TRBJ1-4; D may be TRBD1 (6 bases). There are 13 residues in the CDR3. CDR1 is SQVTM, CDR2 ANQGSEA, per germline. In nucleotides, the CDR3 is TGCCAGCAGCCAAACGGGCAGGGGGAAAAACTGTTTTTT. It codes for CQQPNGQGEKLFF.

Remarks on this clonotype: This may be a read error, as it is one base from a much larger clone. V usage is TRBV5-1 and J usage is TRBJ1-4; D might be TRBD1 (5 bases). This CDR3 has 15 residues. The germline V and J ends were trimmed by 0 bases and 9 bases, with 15 bases remaining between them. Per the germline V gene, CDR1 is SGHRS and CDR2 is YFSETQ. CDR3 protein: CASSLGGEKGKKLFF. CDR3 DNA sequence: TGCGCCAGCAGCTTGGGGGGGGAGAAAGGTAAAAAACTGTTTTTT.

The V call is TRBV7-6, the J call TRBJ2-1; TRBD1 agrees at 8 bases. V lost 6 bases to trimming and J lost 5 bases; unmatched junction nucleotides: 12. The V gene's germline CDR1 is SGHVS and CDR2 FNYEAQ. CDR3 size: 16 residues. CDR3 region: CASSDPTGTGHNEQFF. CDR3 sequence (DNA): TGTGCCAGCAGTGATCCCACCGGGACAGGTCACAATGAGCAGTTCTTC.

The genes are TRBV7-2 and TRBJ2-3, with D perhaps matching TRBD1 (6 bases). Germline V gene sequence: CDR1 SGHTA, CDR2 FQGNSA. The CDR3 spans 17 residues. Trimming removed 6 bases from V and 9 bases from J, with 28 bases in between. CDR3 bases: TGTGCCAGCAGTGCACCGACAGGTAGCAATTCCCCCCTCACGCAGTATTTT. Translated, it gives CASSAPTGSNSPLTQYF.